This T cell receptor beta chain derives from a study of T-cell reconstitution after alpha-beta-depleted transplantation in children. TCRbeta library preparation incorporated unique molecular identifiers. One entry per CDR3 protein, called by TCRdb with MiXCR from the PCR reads. This table has about 600,000 distinct CDR3 sequences, roughly a tenth appearing once. The origin of this receptor is a human donor who donated a stem cell graft to a child with acute myeloid leukemia. Sequencing was performed on PBMCs from the stem cell graft donor, taken from the stem cell graft.

The CDR3 loop reads CASSEVDGELFF. CDR3 in DNA: TGTGCCAGCAGTGAGGTCGACGGGGAGCTGTTTTTT. The chain couples TRBV25-1 to TRBJ2-2, with D uncertain. The germline CDR1 and CDR2 sequences are MGHDK and SYGVNS. The CDR3 runs 12 residues. V shed 3 bases and J shed 7 bases, with 6 bases lying between them.